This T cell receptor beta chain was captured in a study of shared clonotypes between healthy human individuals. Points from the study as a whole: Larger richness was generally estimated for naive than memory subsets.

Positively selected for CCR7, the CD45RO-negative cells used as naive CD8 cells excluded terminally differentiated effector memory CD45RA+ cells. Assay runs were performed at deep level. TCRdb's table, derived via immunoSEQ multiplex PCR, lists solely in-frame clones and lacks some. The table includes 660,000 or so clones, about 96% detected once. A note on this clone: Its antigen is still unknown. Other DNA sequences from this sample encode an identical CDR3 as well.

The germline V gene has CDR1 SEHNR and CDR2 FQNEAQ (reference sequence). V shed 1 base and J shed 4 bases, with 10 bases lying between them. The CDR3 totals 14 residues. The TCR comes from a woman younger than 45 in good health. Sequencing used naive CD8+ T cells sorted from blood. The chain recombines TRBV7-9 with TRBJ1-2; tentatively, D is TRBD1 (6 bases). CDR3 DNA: TGTGCCAGCAGCTTAGAGGGGGGGGCCTATGGCTACACCTTC. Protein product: CASSLEGGAYGYTF. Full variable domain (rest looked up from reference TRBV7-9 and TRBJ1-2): DTGVSQNPRHKITKRGQNVTFRCDPISEHNRLYWYRQTLGQGPEFLTYFQNEAQLEKSRLLSDRFSAERPKGSFSTLEIQRTEQGDSAMYLCASSLEGGAYGYTFGSGTRLTVV.